The clone carrying this T cell receptor (beta chain) was detected a few times. One entry per CDR3 protein results from TCRdb running MiXCR on the reads. The sample consists of almost 300,000 distinct CDR3 sequences, approximately 8.9% of them appearing once. The sample comes from a study of T cell repertoires in cytomegalovirus infection. V shed 5 bases and J shed 6 bases, with 11 bases lying between them. The CDR3 spans 12 residues. Germline lookup yields CDR1 SGHTA and CDR2 FQGNSA. What was sequenced was PBMCs. The TCR comes from a human donor in good health (CMV status not recorded). Some clones in this sample may be carry-over from other donors' samples. The J gene is TRBJ2-7, the V gene TRBV7-2; tentative D call: TRBD1 (5 bases). The CDR3 loop is CASSPGQAEQYF. CDR3 sequence (DNA): TGTGCCAGCAGCCCTGGACAAGCCGAGCAGTACTTC. Combining the CDR3 with reference TRBV7-2 and TRBJ2-7 gives the whole variable domain GAGVSQSPSNKVTEKGKDVELRCDPISGHTALYWYRQSLGQGLEFLIYFQGNSAPDKSGLPSDRFSAERTGGSVSTLTIQRTQQEDSAVYLCASSPGQAEQYFGPGTRLTVT.